This T cell receptor beta chain was sequenced during a study of blood T cell repertoires in COVID-19. Some clones are missing from TCRdb's copy, which holds only in-frame ones; the method was immunoSEQ multiplex PCR. The sample has about 130,000 clones, 70% to 80% seen once. Sequenced material: peripheral blood. This clonotype originated in a man aged 60-69 years who had recovered from COVID-19.

The CDR3 sequence: CASSQGSGIGSPLHF. The CDR3 DNA follows: TGTGCCAGCAGCCAAGGATCAGGGATAGGTTCACCCCTCCACTTT. V and J are TRBV14 and TRBJ1-6, with TRBD1 as a possible D gene (5 bases). Germline V gene sequence: CDR1 SGHDN, CDR2 FVKESK. There are 15 residues in the CDR3. The V end lost 1 base, the J end lost 9 bases, and 13 bases lay between the germline ends.